This T cell receptor (beta chain) appears in the sequencing data of a study of PD-1 blockade in classical Hodgkin lymphoma. General study findings and limits: With respect to the repertoire differences, their causes, possibly disease activity or prior therapy, remain undefined. Newly diagnosed patients reportedly trailed healthy donors in baseline TCR diversity.

The repertoire was sequenced with immunoSEQ multiplex PCR; TCRdb's copy has only in-frame clones and lacks some. The data contain 25,000 to 35,000 clones, around 94% of them singletons. As to time point: newly diagnosed, previously untreated cHL patient sample. PBMCs from patients with newly diagnosed, untreated classical Hodgkin lymphoma served as a comparison group for the relapsed/refractory trial patients. With regard to this clone: The target antigen is unknown.

The sequence derives from a human donor with classical Hodgkin lymphoma. Sequencing was carried out using peripheral blood mononuclear cells (PBMCs).

The CDR3 nucleotides read TGTGCCAGCAGCTTTATGGGGCAGACTGAAGCTTTCTTT. It translates to CASSFMGQTEAFF. V gene TRBV7-9 combines with J gene TRBJ1-1, with a possible D match to TRBD1 (5 bases). The CDR3 length is 13 residues. In germline, CDR1 is SEHNR, CDR2 FQNEAQ (reference sequence). The V end lost 3 bases, the J end lost 5 bases, and 10 bases lay between the germline ends.